This is a list of T cell receptor beta chains from one sample in a study of cytomegalovirus exposure and HLA in healthy donors. The table came from immunoSEQ multiplex PCR; TCRdb's copy has only in-frame clones and leaves some out. Listed are over 100,000 clones; 1.5% to 2% falls within the top ten. Material for sequencing was PBMCs. Receptors originate from a woman between 35 and 50 years old in good health and CMV-seropositive. The CDR3 runs from the conserved cysteine through the conserved F or W. Fields, in order: V gene, J gene, D gene, CDR3 DNA, CDR3 protein. D genes are given only for firm matches.

V: TRBV6-6
J: TRBJ1-2
D: .
DNA: TGTGCCAGCAGTTACTCGAACGGAGGGGACGGCTACACCTTC
CDR3: CASSYSNGGDGYTF

V: TRBV4-3
J: TRBJ1-5
D: .
DNA: TGCGCCAGCAGCCAAGAGAGGGCAGGGGCGAGGAGCAATCAGCCCCAGCATTTT
CDR3: CASSQERAGARSNQPQHF

V: TRBV11-2
J: TRBJ2-7
D: .
DNA: TGTGCCAGCAGCTTCCAAGAGGAGGGCGAGCAGTACTTC
CDR3: CASSFQEEGEQYF

V: TRBV6-6
J: TRBJ1-1
D: .
DNA: TGTGCCAGCAGCCTCTGGGGGCGAAACACTGAAGCTTTCTTT
CDR3: CASSLWGRNTEAFF

V: TRBV5-1
J: TRBJ1-1
D: TRBD1
DNA: TGCGCCAGCAGCTTGGCCAGCACTCAGGGGGGAGCTTTCTTT
CDR3: CASSLASTQGGAFF

V: TRBV7-9
J: TRBJ2-5
D: TRBD2
DNA: TGTGCCAGCACCGCAGGAGCGGGGAAAGAGACCCAGTACTTC
CDR3: CASTAGAGKETQYF

V: TRBV19
J: TRBJ2-5
D: .
DNA: TGTGCCAGTAGTATTCGGGGGACTCAAGAGACCCAGTACTTC
CDR3: CASSIRGTQETQYF

V: TRBV7-9
J: TRBJ2-2
D: .
DNA: TGTGCCAGCAGCTTGCAGACCGGGTCATTCACCGGGGAGCTGTTTTTT
CDR3: CASSLQTGSFTGELFF

V: TRBV29-1
J: TRBJ2-5
D: .
DNA: TGCAGCGTGCAGGGGTGGGGGCAAGAGACCCAGTACTTC
CDR3: CSVQGWGQETQYF

V: TRBV6-1
J: TRBJ1-1
D: .
DNA: TGTGCCAGCAGGGCGGTGAACACTGAAGCTTTCTTT
CDR3: CASRAVNTEAFF

V: TRBV4-3
J: TRBJ2-2
D: TRBD2
DNA: TGCGCCAGCAGCCAAGATTGGCTAGCGGGAGTCGGGACCGGGGAGCTGTTTTTT
CDR3: CASSQDWLAGVGTGELFF

V: TRBV28
J: TRBJ1-2
D: .
DNA: TGTGCCAGCAGTCTGTCCTCCTATGGCTACACCTTC
CDR3: CASSLSSYGYTF

V: TRBV9
J: TRBJ2-2
D: TRBD1
DNA: TGTGCCAGCAGCGCCAGGACAGGCAACTCGAACACCGGGGAGCTGTTTTTT
CDR3: CASSARTGNSNTGELFF

V: TRBV25-1
J: TRBJ2-7
D: TRBD2
DNA: TGTGCCAGCAGTGAAGGGACTAGCGGGAGCTACGAGCAGTACTTC
CDR3: CASSEGTSGSYEQYF

V: TRBV6-1
J: TRBJ2-7
D: TRBD1
DNA: TGTGCCTTGGGACAGCCATACGAGCAGTACTTC
CDR3: CALGQPYEQYF

V: TRBV20-1
J: TRBJ2-7
D: TRBD1
DNA: TGCAGTGCCCTACAGGGGTACGAGCAGTACTTC
CDR3: CSALQGYEQYF

V: TRBV7-9
J: TRBJ2-7
D: TRBD1
DNA: TGTGCCAGCAGCCGACAGGGTTACGAGCAGTACTTC
CDR3: CASSRQGYEQYF

V: TRBV5-1
J: TRBJ2-2
D: TRBD2
DNA: TGCGCCAGCAGACGGGAGGGAGGGAAGCAGCAGACCGGGGGGCTGTTTTTT
CDR3: CASRREGGKQQTGGLFF

V: TRBV28
J: TRBJ2-1
D: TRBD2
DNA: TGTGCCAGCAGTATAGCGGGATTAACCAATGAGCAGTTCTTC
CDR3: CASSIAGLTNEQFF

V: TRBV6-1
J: TRBJ2-7
D: .
DNA: TGTGCCAGCAATTATCAGGGTTACGAGCAGTACTTC
CDR3: CASNYQGYEQYF

V: TRBV4-2
J: TRBJ2-1
D: TRBD2
DNA: TGTGCCAGCAGCCGCGGGGGAATCTCCTACAATGAGCAGTTCTTC
CDR3: CASSRGGISYNEQFF

V: TRBV27
J: TRBJ2-3
D: .
DNA: TGTGCCAGCAGTTTTAGCATTAGCACAGATACGCAGTATTTT
CDR3: CASSFSISTDTQYF